The sequence of this T cell receptor (beta chain) was determined in a study of OX40 agonist ivuxolimab in advanced cancers. About the research overall: Among those enrolled, mean age was 60 years (range roughly 20 to 79) and approximately 80% were male. Among those treated, three patients had partial responses, one with hepatocellular carcinoma and two with cutaneous melanoma.

Study-wide results and caveats: Expanded clones tended on average to be more numerous among CD8+ T cells than CD4+. Some of the lowest clonal expansion was seen in partial responders at 0.1-3.0 mg/kg.

Method: immunoSEQ multiplex PCR; TCRdb's copy keeps in-frame clones and lacks some. The sample includes around 82,000 clones, around 89% of them seen just once. As for this clone: Its antigen is unknown.

The input for sequencing was CD4+ or CD8+ T cells sorted from blood, taken in a trial of the OX40 agonist ivuxolimab. The sequence came from an adult with an advanced solid tumor such as melanoma, head and neck, liver or kidney cancer.

In DNA, the CDR3 is TGTGCCACCTCGGGGGGGGGCCTTGCCAAAAACATTCAGTACTTC. This encodes CATSGGGLAKNIQYF. The chain carries TRBV15 and TRBJ2-4; TRBD2 matches at 8 bases. The CDR3 contains 15 residues. Trimming cost V 8 bases and J 1 base; bases outside gene matches: 7. Germline assignment: CDR1 LNHNV and CDR2 YYDKDF (reference sequence).